Below, 18 T cell receptor beta chains from the same sample are listed, as sequenced in a study of T cell responses to AZD1222 COVID-19 vaccine. Profiling relied on immunoSEQ multiplex PCR, and the TCRdb table lists in-frame clones only, not all of them. The table includes roughly 180,000 clones, 85% to 95% detected once. This material consisted of peripheral blood, taken on day 0 of AZD1222 vaccination. These receptor sequences come from an adult in good health.

This chain links TRBV15 with TRBJ2-5; TRBD1 matches at 8 bases. The germline V gene encodes CDR1 LNHNV and CDR2 YYDKDF (reference sequence). J lost 5 bases, V lost 9 bases, and 8 bases had no gene match. The CDR3 loop spans 13 amino acids. The CDR3 DNA is TGTGCCACGACACAGGGGGGTATCGAGACCCAGTACTTC. Its protein is CATTQGGIETQYF. The variable domain in full, completed from reference TRBV15 and TRBJ2-5, reads DAMVIQNPRYQVTQFGKPVTLSCSQTLNHNVMYWYQQKSSQAPKLLFHYYDKDFNNEADTPDNFQSRRPNTSFCFLDIRSPGLGDTAMYLCATTQGGIETQYFGPGTRLLVL.

The chain carries TRBV11-2 and TRBJ2-2; TRBD1 matches at 7 bases. The CDR3 is 14 amino acids. V was pared by 3 bases and J by 6 bases, with 4 bases of the junction left unmatched. Looked up from germline, CDR1 is SGHAT and CDR2 is FQNNGV. The CDR3 is CASSFGQGAGELFF. The CDR3 DNA reads TGTGCCAGCAGCTTTGGGCAGGGGGCCGGGGAGCTGTTTTTT.

V and J are TRBV5-1 and TRBJ2-1; 8 bases are shared with TRBD2. The germline V gene has CDR1 SGHRS and CDR2 YFSETQ. V was clipped by 0 bases and J by 2 bases; unmatched bases: 16. The CDR3 is 20 residues long. CDR3 DNA sequence: TGCGCCAGCAGCTTGGATAGCGTAAGGAGGGCACTAGCGGCCTACAATGAGCAGTTCTTC. This translates into CASSLDSVRRALAAYNEQFF. The full variable domain, rest sourced from reference TRBV5-1 and TRBJ2-1, is KAGVTQTPRYLIKTRGQQVTLSCSPISGHRSVSWYQQTPGQGLQFLFEYFSETQRNKGNFPGRFSGRQFSNSRSEMNVSTLELGDSALYLCASSLDSVRRALAAYNEQFFGPGTRLTVL.

The chain has TRBV4-3 and TRBJ1-4; D gene unclear. The CDR3 spans 15 residues. Trimming removed 1 base at V and 3 bases at J, with 9 bases between. From germline, CDR1 is LGHNA and CDR2 YSLEER. Here the CDR3 reads CASSQGDVPNEKLFF. The CDR3 DNA reads as TGCGCCAGCAGCCAAGGCGACGTTCCTAATGAAAAACTGTTTTTT.

CDR3 nucleotides: TGCGCCAGCAGCTGGACTAGCGGGGTCTACAATGAGCAGTTCTTC. Translation: CASSWTSGVYNEQFF. The V gene is TRBV5-1, the J gene TRBJ2-1, with TRBD2 matching 12 bases. CDR1 SGHRS and CDR2 YFSETQ come from the germline V gene. J lost 3 bases, V lost 3 bases, and 1 base had no gene match. The CDR3 has 15 amino acids.

The rearrangement joins TRBV11-2 to TRBJ1-1, with no clear D. The CDR3 totals 14 residues. CDR1 is SGHAT, CDR2 FQNNGV, per germline. Trimming stripped 5 bases from V and 5 bases from J, with 15 bases between. The CDR3 is CASSPRNFGTEAFF. The CDR3, as DNA: TGTGCCAGCAGCCCAAGGAACTTCGGGACTGAAGCTTTCTTT.

The DNA of the CDR3 is TGCGCCAGCAGCCCTGGGGGGCGTTGGACCGGGGAGCTGTTTTTT. Translated, it gives CASSPGGRWTGELFF. The chain combines TRBV5-1 with TRBJ2-2; D tentatively fits TRBD1 or TRBD2 (6 bases each). In germline, CDR1 is SGHRS, CDR2 YFSETQ. V lost 4 bases, J lost 5 bases, and 15 bases lay in between. There are 15 residues in the CDR3. The variable domain in full, with the rest retrieved from reference TRBV5-1 and TRBJ2-2, is KAGVTQTPRYLIKTRGQQVTLSCSPISGHRSVSWYQQTPGQGLQFLFEYFSETQRNKGNFPGRFSGRQFSNSRSEMNVSTLELGDSALYLCASSPGGRWTGELFFGEGSRLTVL.

This chain connects TRBV5-4 to TRBJ2-1; D remains ambiguous. This CDR3 contains 13 residues. Germline V gives CDR1 SGHNT, CDR2 YYREEE (reference sequence). The ends were cut back, 0 bases at V and 8 bases at J, with 9 bases in the middle. In nucleotides, the CDR3 is TGTGCCAGCAGCTTGGAAAGGGCCCATGAGCAGTTCTTC. Its translation is CASSLERAHEQFF.

The rearrangement joins TRBV10-2 to TRBJ1-5; 7 bases line up with TRBD1. CDR3 size: 14 residues. The V and J ends lost 4 bases and 9 bases, in that order; junction bases with no gene match: 9. From germline, CDR1 is WSHSY and CDR2 SAAADI. The CDR3 coding sequence is TGCGCCAGCAGTGGGGTACAGGGGAATTCGCCCCAGCATTTT. Its protein is CASSGVQGNSPQHF.

CDR3 coding DNA: TGTGCCAGCAGAACTAGCGGGAGTACGTACGAGCAGTACTTC. Translation: CASRTSGSTYEQYF. This chain joins TRBV18 and TRBJ2-7; 11 nucleotides align to TRBD2. CDR1 is KGHSH and CDR2 is LQKENI in the germline V gene. The CDR3 runs to 14 residues. Trimming cost V 8 bases and J 4 bases; bases outside gene matches: 7.

This chain joins TRBV6-2 or TRBV6-3 and TRBJ1-2; possible D gene TRBD1, 5 bases. V lost 6 bases and J 8 bases, leaving 16 bases between the germline ends. This CDR3 comprises 13 residues. The V gene's germline CDR1 is MNHEY and CDR2 SVGEGT. The CDR3 DNA sequence: TGTGCCAGCAGCCACGGGACCCTAAGGGGCTACACCTTC. The encoded protein is CASSHGTLRGYTF.

The V call is TRBV5-4, the J call TRBJ2-7, with 7 positions matching TRBD1. This CDR3 contains 14 residues. CDR1 is SGHNT and CDR2 is YYREEE in the germline V gene (reference sequence). The trim removed 4 bases at V and 0 bases at J, leaving 4 bases unmatched. The DNA for the CDR3 is TGTGCCAGCAGCCCAGGGACAGTCTCCTACGAGCAGTACTTC. Translating gives CASSPGTVSYEQYF.

This chain joins TRBV27 and TRBJ2-7; 8 bases are a match to TRBD2. Germline CDR1 reads MNHEY; CDR2 reads SMNVEV (reference sequence). The CDR3 is 15 amino acids. V gave up 3 bases and J gave up 5 bases; unmatched junction bases: 9. The CDR3 sequence: CASSFASGRIDEQYF. CDR3 sequence (DNA): TGTGCCAGCAGTTTCGCTAGCGGGCGGATCGACGAGCAGTACTTC.

The rearrangement links TRBV28 to TRBJ2-1; TRBD2 is a possible D gene (5 bases). V was cut by 5 bases and J by 15 bases, with 17 bases left in between. CDR1 MDHEN and CDR2 SYDVKM come from the germline V gene. This CDR3 region has 12 residues. The CDR3 coding sequence is TGTGCCAGCAGTGGCACTAGACTGGTTGCGTTCTTC. This encodes CASSGTRLVAFF.

This clone was recorded once. This chain connects TRBV27 to TRBJ1-5, with no clear D. Trimming took off 2 bases at V and 8 bases at J, with 10 bases between the two ends. This CDR3 spans 13 amino acids. Germline V gives CDR1 MNHEY, CDR2 SMNVEV (reference sequence). In DNA form, the CDR3 reads TGTGCCAGCAGTTTAGTAGGTTTAGAGCCCCAGCATTTT. Amino acids: CASSLVGLEPQHF.

V gene TRBV11-2 combines with J gene TRBJ2-3, with D possibly being TRBD1 (5 bases). Germline CDR1 is SGHAT and CDR2 is FQNNGV. V shed 5 bases and J shed 6 bases, with 6 bases lying between them. There are 11 residues in the CDR3. Here the CDR3 DNA reads TGTGCCAGCAGCCAGGGCGATACGCAGTATTTT. Residues: CASSQGDTQYF.

A single count supports this clone. The chain employs TRBV5-1 and TRBJ1-2; D perhaps matches TRBD1 (5 bases). Germline CDR1 SGHRS, CDR2 YFSETQ. Trimming removed 8 bases from V and 8 bases from J, with 10 bases in between. The CDR3 length is 10 residues. CDR3 residues: CASFGGGYTF. CDR3 nucleotides: TGCGCCAGTTTTGGGGGAGGCTACACCTTC. Combining the CDR3 with reference TRBV5-1 and TRBJ1-2 gives the whole variable domain KAGVTQTPRYLIKTRGQQVTLSCSPISGHRSVSWYQQTPGQGLQFLFEYFSETQRNKGNFPGRFSGRQFSNSRSEMNVSTLELGDSALYLCASFGGGYTFGSGTRLTVV.

This rearrangement joins TRBV11-2 to TRBJ2-1; the D gene could be TRBD1 or TRBD2 (5 bases each). Germline CDR1 and CDR2: SGHAT and FQNNGV. This CDR3 is 15 amino acids long. The germline V and J ends were trimmed by 1 base and 6 bases, with 13 bases remaining between them. CDR3 loop: CASSLGRDASNEQFF. The CDR3 DNA reads as TGTGCCAGCAGCTTAGGCCGGGACGCATCCAATGAGCAGTTCTTC.